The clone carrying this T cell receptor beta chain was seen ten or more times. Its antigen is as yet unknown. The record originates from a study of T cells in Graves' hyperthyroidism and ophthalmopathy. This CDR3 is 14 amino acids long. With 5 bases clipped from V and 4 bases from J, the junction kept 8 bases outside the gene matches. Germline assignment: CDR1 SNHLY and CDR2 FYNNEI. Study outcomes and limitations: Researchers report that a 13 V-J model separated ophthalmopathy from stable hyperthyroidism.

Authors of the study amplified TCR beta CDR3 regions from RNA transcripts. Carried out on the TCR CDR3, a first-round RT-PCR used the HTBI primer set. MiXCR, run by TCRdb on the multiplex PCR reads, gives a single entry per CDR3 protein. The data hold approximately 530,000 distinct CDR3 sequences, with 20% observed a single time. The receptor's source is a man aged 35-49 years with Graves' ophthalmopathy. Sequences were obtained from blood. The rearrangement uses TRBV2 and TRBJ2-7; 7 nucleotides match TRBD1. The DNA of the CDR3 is TGTGCCAGCAGTAACAGGGGATTCGGGTACGAGCAGTACTTC. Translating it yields CASSNRGFGYEQYF.